Presented here are 24 T cell receptor beta chains from one specimen sequenced in a study of OX40 agonist ivuxolimab in advanced cancers. Method: immunoSEQ multiplex PCR; TCRdb's copy keeps in-frame clones and lacks some. The profile covers some 74,000 clones, with over 75% appearing a single time and under 0.55% taken by the ten largest. The specimen was CD4+ or CD8+ T cells sorted from blood, collected in a trial of the OX40 agonist ivuxolimab. The receptor source for this set is an adult with an advanced solid tumor such as melanoma, head and neck, liver or kidney cancer.

The rearrangement joins TRBV6-5 to TRBJ2-7; D gene ambiguous. Trimming shortened V by 2 bases and J by 2 bases, and 7 bases separated the two germline ends. The CDR3 is 13 residues long. CDR1 MNHEY and CDR2 SVGAGI come from the germline V gene. The CDR3 reads CASSYPPPYEQYF. Here the CDR3 DNA reads TGTGCCAGCAGTTACCCCCCTCCCTACGAGCAGTACTTC.

This clone was picked up a small number of times. The chain uses TRBV2 and TRBJ2-7, with 9 bases lining up with TRBD1. Trimming at V came to 2 bases and at J to 3 bases, leaving 2 bases not matched to a gene. The length of the CDR3 is 14 residues. Germline V gives CDR1 SNHLY, CDR2 FYNNEI. This chain's CDR3 is CASSERTGVYEQYF. For the CDR3, the DNA is TGTGCCAGCAGTGAAAGGACAGGGGTCTACGAGCAGTACTTC.

As DNA, the CDR3 is TGTGCCAGCAGCCAAGGATGGGCTAGCGGGAGGATAACAGATACGCAGTATTTT. This encodes CASSQGWASGRITDTQYF. The V call is TRBV14, the J call TRBJ2-3; 11 nucleotides line up with TRBD2. The CDR3 totals 18 residues. Looked up from germline, CDR1 is SGHDN and CDR2 is FVKESK. J gave up 3 bases and V 1 base, and 9 bases lay outside the gene matches.

The chain joins TRBV5-1 to TRBJ1-4; TRBD1 matches at 9 bases. V shed 7 bases and J 5 bases; nucleotides not matched to a gene: 6. The germline CDR1 and CDR2 sequences are SGHRS and YFSETQ. The CDR3 totals 14 residues. The CDR3 sequence: CASQLGTGNEKLFF. As DNA, the CDR3 is TGCGCCAGCCAACTGGGGACAGGGAATGAAAAACTGTTTTTT.

The chain has TRBV2 and TRBJ2-7; D may be TRBD2 (6 bases). Germline lookup yields CDR1 SNHLY and CDR2 FYNNEI. Trimming pared 2 bases from V and 7 bases from J, leaving 15 bases between. The CDR3 loop spans 14 amino acids. The CDR3 loop reads CASSERGEAGEQYF. The CDR3 DNA is TGTGCCAGCAGTGAAAGAGGGGAGGCGGGGGAGCAGTACTTC.

CDR3 region: CATSSPYVRVGGELFF. In DNA, the CDR3 is TGTGCCACCAGCTCTCCCTATGTCAGGGTTGGCGGGGAGCTGTTTTTT. This chain joins TRBV15 and TRBJ2-2, with a possible D match to TRBD1 (5 bases). The CDR3 spans 16 residues. V lost 5 bases and J 7 bases, leaving 20 bases between the germline ends. CDR1 and CDR2 from the germline V gene are LNHNV and YYDKDF (reference sequence). The complete variable domain, with remaining parts taken from reference TRBV15 and TRBJ2-2, reads DAMVIQNPRYQVTQFGKPVTLSCSQTLNHNVMYWYQQKSSQAPKLLFHYYDKDFNNEADTPDNFQSRRPNTSFCFLDIRSPGLGDTAMYLCATSSPYVRVGGELFFGEGSRLTVL.

The CDR3 sequence: CASSLQGQGFQTQYF. Here the CDR3 DNA reads TGCGCCAGCAGCTTGCAAGGACAGGGGTTTCAGACCCAGTACTTC. The chain combines TRBV5-1 with TRBJ2-5; 9 positions agree with TRBD1. The CDR3 totals 15 residues. Losses at the gene ends were 1 base for V and 6 bases for J; bases not matched to a gene: 7. In germline, CDR1 is SGHRS, CDR2 YFSETQ.

A single count supports this clone. This chain uses TRBV5-4 with TRBJ2-7; 8 bases align to TRBD2. The CDR3 extends over 15 amino acids. J was trimmed by 7 bases and V by 4 bases; bases with no gene match: 13. The germline gives CDR1 SGHNT, CDR2 YYREEE (reference sequence). The CDR3 sequence: CASSRGLAQGWEQYF. The DNA for the CDR3 is TGTGCCAGCAGCCGAGGACTAGCCCAGGGGTGGGAGCAGTACTTC.

The chain has TRBV4-2 and TRBJ1-4, with 11 bases that match TRBD1. This CDR3 has 14 residues. CDR1 is LGHNA and CDR2 is YNFKEQ in the germline V gene. V dropped 3 bases and J dropped 6; count of bases not matched to a gene: 0. This CDR3 is CASSQGQGDEKLFF. CDR3 DNA sequence: TGTGCCAGCAGCCAGGGACAGGGGGATGAAAAACTGTTTTTT.

V and J are TRBV7-6 and TRBJ2-1; 7 bases match TRBD1. The CDR3 is made up of 15 amino acids. Germline trimming cut 6 bases from V and 1 base from J; bases unmatched to any gene: 6. The germline V gene has CDR1 SGHVS and CDR2 FNYEAQ. Written as DNA, the CDR3 is TGTGCCAGCAGTATAGGGACAGTTTCCTACAATGAGCAGTTCTTC. Encoded protein: CASSIGTVSYNEQFF.

The rearrangement links TRBV6-5 to TRBJ2-4, with 9 bases lining up with TRBD2. CDR3 length: 16 amino acids. CDR1 is MNHEY and CDR2 is SVGAGI in the germline V gene. V gave up 0 bases and J gave up 1 base; unmatched junction bases: 1. CDR3 DNA sequence: TGTGCCAGCAGTTACTCCAGCGGGAGGGCCAAAAACATTCAGTACTTC. The encoded protein is CASSYSSGRAKNIQYF.

The chain carries TRBV21-1 and TRBJ1-1. TRBV21-1 is a documented pseudogene. This CDR3 region has 12 residues. CDR3 nucleotide sequence: TGTGCCAGCATCGGGTCCCCGACTGAAGCTTTCTTT. Translating gives CASIGSPTEAFF.

This clone has just one count. The chain joins TRBV4-1 to TRBJ2-2; D is possibly TRBD1 or TRBD2 (5 bases each). V lost 0 bases to trimming and J lost 4 bases, with 12 bases between them. CDR1 is MGHRA, CDR2 YSYEKL, per germline. The CDR3 spans 16 residues. CDR3: CASSQDIWGTTGELFF. For the CDR3, the DNA is TGCGCCAGCAGCCAAGATATATGGGGGACCACCGGGGAGCTGTTTTTT.

The chain employs TRBV28 and TRBJ2-3, with a tentative D call TRBD1 (6 bases). Germline loops: CDR1 MDHEN, CDR2 SYDVKM. CDR3 length equals 13 residues. V lost 9 bases to trimming and J lost 5 bases, with 15 bases between them. The CDR3 here is CASLDRTGDTQYF. In DNA form, the CDR3 reads TGTGCCAGTCTGGACAGAACCGGAGATACGCAGTATTTT.

The genes are TRBV6-1 and TRBJ2-1, with no clear D. V was cut by 5 bases and J by 7 bases, with 12 bases left in between. Per the germline V gene, CDR1 is MNHNS and CDR2 is SASEGT. The CDR3 sequence is 13 residues long. For the CDR3, the DNA is TGTGCCAGCAGTTCCGTCAGCGTAAATGAGCAGTTCTTC. Amino acid sequence: CASSSVSVNEQFF.

This chain uses TRBV9 with TRBJ2-3; 7 bases fit TRBD2. CDR3 length: 14 amino acids. Trimming removed 3 bases from V and 6 bases from J; junction bases left unmatched: 7. From germline, CDR1 is SGDLS and CDR2 YYNGEE. Here the CDR3 DNA reads TGTGCCAGCAGCGATGGTACTAGCGTGGATACGCAGTATTTT. Translated: CASSDGTSVDTQYF.

The V call is TRBV14, the J call TRBJ1-5; no clear D gene. The CDR3 loop spans 12 amino acids. Germline lookup yields CDR1 SGHDN and CDR2 FVKESK. The V end lost 3 bases, the J end lost 10 bases, and 10 bases lay between the germline ends. The CDR3 loop reads CASSHDGGPQHF. DNA of the CDR3: TGTGCCAGCAGCCATGATGGTGGCCCCCAGCATTTT.

Concerning this clone itself: Other DNA sequences in this specimen translate into the identical CDR3. CDR3 sequence (DNA): TGTGCCTGGAGTCCACAGGGTGCCGGGGAGCTGTTTTTT. It translates to CAWSPQGAGELFF. This chain connects TRBV30 to TRBJ2-2; a weak D match, TRBD1 (6 bases). Germline CDR1 GTSNPN, CDR2 SVGIG (reference sequence). The V end lost 2 bases, the J end lost 6 bases, and 10 bases lay between the germline ends. The CDR3 loop spans 13 amino acids.

CDR3 amino acids: CASSLGRINTEAFF. CDR3 bases: TGTGCCAGCAGCTTAGGTAGAATCAACACTGAAGCTTTCTTT. The chain employs TRBV7-9 and TRBJ1-1; no reliable D call. Trimming stripped 1 base from V and 2 bases from J, with 8 bases between. The CDR3 is made up of 14 amino acids. The germline V gene encodes CDR1 SEHNR and CDR2 FQNEAQ (reference sequence).

The rearrangement uses TRBV5-1 and TRBJ2-5, with a possible D match to TRBD2 (6 bases). Germline V gene sequence: CDR1 SGHRS, CDR2 YFSETQ. Trimming removed 2 bases at V and 2 bases at J, with 10 bases between. The CDR3 sequence is 14 residues long. CDR3 in amino acids: CASSFTGGQETQYF. The CDR3 DNA reads as TGCGCCAGCAGCTTTACCGGGGGACAAGAGACCCAGTACTTC.

The chain combines TRBV28 with TRBJ1-5, with D tentatively TRBD1 (5 bases). The CDR3 consists of 16 residues. CDR1 is MDHEN and CDR2 is SYDVKM in the germline V gene. Trimming removed 7 bases at V and 0 bases at J, with 16 bases between. CDR3 sequence (DNA): TGTGCCAGCACCCCGGGTGGGGGATATAGCAATCAGCCCCAGCATTTT. Translated: CASTPGGGYSNQPQHF.

The rearrangement joins TRBV15 to TRBJ1-4, with TRBD1 as a possible D gene (6 bases). V was clipped by 3 bases and J by 2 bases, with 10 bases between them. There are 15 residues in the CDR3. Germline CDR1 reads LNHNV; CDR2 reads YYDKDF (reference sequence). CDR3 loop: CATSSRGGTNEKLFF. DNA of the CDR3: TGTGCCACCAGCAGTCGGGGGGGCACTAATGAAAAACTGTTTTTT. The variable domain in full, completed from reference TRBV15 and TRBJ1-4, reads DAMVIQNPRYQVTQFGKPVTLSCSQTLNHNVMYWYQQKSSQAPKLLFHYYDKDFNNEADTPDNFQSRRPNTSFCFLDIRSPGLGDTAMYLCATSSRGGTNEKLFFGSGTQLSVL.

V gene TRBV5-4 combines with J gene TRBJ2-3; no definite D call. Germline V lookup: CDR1 SGHNT, CDR2 YYREEE (reference sequence). V was shortened by 4 bases and J by 2 bases, with 8 bases between the two germline ends. This CDR3 is 13 amino acids long. For the CDR3, the DNA is TGTGCCAGCAGCACCGAGTTCACAGATACGCAGTATTTT. Translation gives CASSTEFTDTQYF.

The chain employs TRBV7-3 and TRBJ1-2; 10 bases are shared with TRBD1. The CDR3 has 13 amino acids. The germline gives CDR1 SGHTA, CDR2 FQGTGA. Unmatched junction bases numbered 4, after V lost 6 bases and J lost 6 bases. Here the CDR3 DNA reads TGTGCCAGCAGGCGCGGGACAGGGGATGGCTACACCTTC. Translation: CASRRGTGDGYTF.